Listed below are T cell receptor beta chains from one sample, sequenced in a study of blood T cell repertoires in COVID-19. Measured with immunoSEQ multiplex PCR; TCRdb has only the in-frame clones, and not every one. Found here are around 280,000 clones, roughly 86% of them singletons; the top ten hold around 2.1%. Material for sequencing was peripheral blood. These receptors were taken from a woman in her twenties or thirties who had recovered from COVID-19. Each CDR3 is given with its conserved first and last residue. The D gene is left open where the match is weak. Clone sizes are given selectively: once, few, many, or a class where the clone is expanded.

v_gene	j_gene	d_gene	abundance	CDR3aa	CDR3nt
TRBV5-5	TRBJ2-5	.	.	CASSLDSGYQETQYF	TGTGCCAGCAGCTTGGACAGCGGGTACCAAGAGACCCAGTACTTC
TRBV30	TRBJ2-4	.	.	CAWSDGQGNIQYF	TGTGCCTGGAGTGATGGTCAGGGGAACATTCAGTACTTC
TRBV20-1	TRBJ1-5	.	.	CSASTGGGRQPQHF	TGCAGTGCAAGTACCGGGGGAGGTAGGCAGCCCCAGCATTTT
TRBV7-9	TRBJ1-4	TRBD1	.	CASSQGDRGGEKLFF	TGTGCCAGCAGCCAAGGGGACAGGGGCGGTGAAAAACTGTTTTTT
TRBV9	TRBJ2-2	.	.	CASSTQPGELFF	TGTGCCAGCAGCACTCAACCCGGGGAGCTGTTTTTT
TRBV18	TRBJ2-2	.	.	CASSPQTGSDTGELFF	TGTGCCAGCTCACCACAAACAGGGTCGGACACCGGGGAGCTGTTTTTT
TRBV6-5	TRBJ2-7	TRBD1	.	CASSYRGQGSTYEQYF	TGTGCCAGCAGTTACCGCGGACAGGGTTCAACCTACGAGCAGTACTTC
TRBV4-1	TRBJ2-7	.	.	CASSQAVTATYEQYF	TGCGCCAGCAGCCAAGCAGTGACAGCCACCTACGAGCAGTACTTC
TRBV3-1/TRBV3-2	TRBJ1-5	.	.	CASSQDLTDWQPQHF	TGTGCCAGCAGCCAAGATCTCACAGATTGGCAGCCCCAGCATTTT
TRBV6-5	TRBJ1-5	.	.	CASRAPRQPQHF	TGTGCCAGCAGGGCCCCGAGGCAGCCCCAGCATTTT
TRBV24-1	TRBJ2-5	TRBD2	.	CATSDPGLAGEETQYF	TGTGCCACCAGTGACCCAGGACTAGCGGGAGAAGAGACCCAGTACTTC
TRBV21-1	TRBJ1-1	.	.	CASLTQSDTEAFF	TGTGCCAGCCTTACCCAGAGCGACACTGAAGCTTTCTTT
TRBV19	TRBJ2-5	TRBD2	.	CASSRRRAGGQETQYF	TGTGCCAGTAGTCGCAGGAGGGCGGGAGGCCAAGAGACCCAGTACTTC
TRBV19	TRBJ2-3	TRBD2	.	CASSVTSGGSDTQYF	TGTGCCAGTAGTGTAACTAGCGGGGGGTCAGATACGCAGTATTTT
TRBV3-1/TRBV3-2	TRBJ1-3	.	.	CASSQAPSSGNTIYF	TGTGCCAGCAGCCAAGCCCCGAGCTCTGGAAACACCATATATTTT
TRBV12-3/TRBV12-4	TRBJ2-2	.	.	CASSSTDPGELFF	TGTGCCAGCAGTTCGACAGATCCCGGGGAGCTGTTTTTT
TRBV18	TRBJ2-3	TRBD1	.	CASSSRQGGTDTQYF	TGTGCCAGCTCATCCCGACAGGGGGGGACAGATACGCAGTATTTT
TRBV13	TRBJ1-1	TRBD1	once	CASSISDRGSGEAFF	TGTGCCAGCAGCATCAGCGACAGGGGGTCGGGTGAAGCTTTCTTT
TRBV2	TRBJ1-1	.	.	CASSEDPTTGAEAFF	TGTGCCAGCAGTGAGGACCCAACTACGGGGGCTGAAGCTTTCTTT
TRBV5-1	TRBJ2-1	.	.	CASSQAVNNEQFF	TGCGCCAGCAGTCAGGCCGTAAACAATGAGCAGTTCTTC
TRBV3-1/TRBV3-2	TRBJ1-3	.	.	CASSDKGSSGNTIYF	TGTGCCAGCAGCGATAAAGGGAGCTCTGGAAACACCATATATTTT
TRBV28	TRBJ2-7	.	.	CASMGELNSYEQYF	TGTGCCAGCATGGGCGAATTGAACTCCTACGAGCAGTACTTC
TRBV5-1	TRBJ2-2	TRBD2	.	CASSLGTSGRAFIGELFF	TGCGCCAGCAGCCTCGGGACTAGCGGGAGGGCCTTCATAGGGGAGCTGTTTTTT
TRBV2	TRBJ2-1	TRBD2	.	CASSERLAVSHEQFF	TGTGCCAGCAGTGAACGGCTAGCGGTGTCTCATGAGCAGTTCTTC
TRBV6-6	TRBJ1-2	TRBD1	.	CASSSQGGYGYTF	TGTGCCAGCAGTTCTCAGGGGGGCTATGGCTACACCTTC
TRBV30	TRBJ2-5	TRBD2	.	CAWSPTSVGTQYF	TGTGCCTGGAGTCCGACTAGCGTGGGGACCCAGTACTTC
TRBV3-1/TRBV3-2	TRBJ2-6	TRBD1	.	CASSQDYVQGAQGANVLTF	TGTGCCAGCAGCCAAGATTATGTACAGGGGGCGCAAGGGGCCAACGTCCTGACTTTC
TRBV28	TRBJ1-4	.	few	CASSLPPGNEKLFF	TGTGCCAGCAGTTTACCGCCAGGCAATGAAAAACTGTTTTTT
TRBV2	TRBJ2-5	.	.	CASSPLQGQETQYF	TGTGCCAGCAGTCCCCTGCAGGGCCAAGAGACCCAGTACTTC
TRBV7-2	TRBJ2-7	.	.	CASRPGGSSYEQYF	TGTGCCAGCAGACCAGGAGGGAGCTCCTACGAGCAGTACTTC
TRBV2	TRBJ1-5	.	.	CASSVFQGTQHF	TGTGCCAGCAGTGTGTTTCAGGGAACCCAGCATTTT
TRBV29-1	TRBJ1-1	TRBD1	.	CSVERDSSLRTEAFF	TGCAGCGTTGAAAGGGACAGCTCACTCCGCACTGAAGCTTTCTTT
TRBV19	TRBJ1-3	.	.	CATDGGNTIYF	TGTGCCACCGACGGGGGAAACACCATATATTTT
TRBV19	TRBJ2-7	TRBD2	.	CASRTSGEYEQYF	TGTGCCAGCCGGACTAGCGGGGAGTACGAGCAGTACTTC
TRBV7-2	TRBJ2-5	.	.	CASSLMSAEQETQYF	TGTGCCAGCAGCTTAATGTCGGCGGAACAAGAGACCCAGTACTTC
TRBV27	TRBJ2-1	.	.	CASSIAAGSNEQFF	TGTGCCAGCAGTATAGCGGCGGGATCCAATGAGCAGTTCTTC
TRBV3-1/TRBV3-2	TRBJ2-1	TRBD1	.	CASSQRTGSNYNEQFF	TGTGCCAGCAGCCAACGGACAGGGAGCAACTACAATGAGCAGTTCTTC
TRBV6-2/TRBV6-3	TRBJ2-3	TRBD2	.	CASSPSAGRGTDTQYF	TGTGCCAGCAGTCCCTCAGCGGGACGGGGAACAGATACGCAGTATTTT
TRBV5-1	TRBJ2-2	.	.	CASSLLTGELFF	TGCGCCAGCAGCTTGCTTACCGGGGAGCTGTTTTTT
TRBV28	TRBJ1-5	.	.	CAMGQNYQPQHF	TGTGCCATGGGACAAAACTATCAGCCCCAGCATTTT
TRBV5-1	TRBJ2-6	TRBD1	.	CASSTPRTGQGSSGANVLTF	TGCGCCAGCAGCACGCCGAGGACAGGTCAGGGGTCCTCTGGGGCCAACGTCCTGACTTTC
TRBV6-5	TRBJ2-5	TRBD1	.	CASSYSTGGIETQYF	TGTGCCAGCAGTTACTCGACAGGGGGCATCGAGACCCAGTACTTC
TRBV3-1/TRBV3-2	TRBJ2-1	TRBD1	.	CASSPGQGYNEQFF	TGTGCCAGCAGCCCCGGACAGGGCTACAATGAGCAGTTCTTC
TRBV7-2	TRBJ2-3	TRBD2	.	CASSLWTSGTDTQYF	TGTGCCAGCAGCTTATGGACTAGCGGCACAGATACGCAGTATTTT
TRBV19	TRBJ2-1	.	.	CASSTRLSGDEQFF	TGTGCCAGTAGTACTAGGCTGAGTGGAGATGAGCAGTTCTTC